The T cell receptor beta chain under discussion was sequenced for a study of cytomegalovirus exposure and HLA in healthy donors. Study-wide findings and caveats: Other equally common chains were less clonally expanded than HLA-associated TCR beta chains, a later analysis showed. Common viral pathogens were later found to be apparently linked to several of the most significant clusters.

CDR3 size: 15 residues. Germline assignment: CDR1 SGHVS and CDR2 FNYEAQ. The junction had 3 bases not matched to a gene; V was cut back by 4 bases and J by 0 bases. A multiplex PCR was run with 60 Vbeta primers and 13 Jbeta primers. TCRdb's copy holds only in-frame clones and misses some; the assay was immunoSEQ multiplex PCR. The sample carries around 150,000 clones, around nine tenths recorded once. Details on this clone: Its antigen remains unknown.

This receptor was identified in a woman aged 25 to 39 in good health and CMV-seronegative. The sample comprised PBMCs. This rearrangement joins TRBV7-6 to TRBJ2-1, with 7 bases identical to TRBD2. CDR3 coding DNA: TGTGCCAGCAGCTCCCTAGCGGCCTCCTACAATGAGCAGTTCTTC. This translates into CASSSLAASYNEQFF.